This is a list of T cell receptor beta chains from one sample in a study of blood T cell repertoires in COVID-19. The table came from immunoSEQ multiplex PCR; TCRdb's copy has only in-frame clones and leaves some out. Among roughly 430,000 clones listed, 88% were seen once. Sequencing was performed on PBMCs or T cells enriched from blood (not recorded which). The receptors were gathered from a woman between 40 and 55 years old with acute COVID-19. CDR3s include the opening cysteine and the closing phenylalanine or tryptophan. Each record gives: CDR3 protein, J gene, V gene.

CDR3: CASSFGLSTEQFF
J: TRBJ2-1
V: TRBV11-3

CDR3: CASSPDREYGYTF
J: TRBJ1-2
V: TRBV5-1

CDR3: CASRPGTASSYEQYF
J: TRBJ2-7
V: TRBV25-1

CDR3: CSVPKGALGNEQFF
J: TRBJ2-1
V: TRBV29-1

CDR3: CATSRDRDRVDGYTF
J: TRBJ1-2
V: TRBV15

CDR3: CASSEGGGGDYGYTF
J: TRBJ1-2
V: TRBV6-1

CDR3: CASFSGQRSIYNSPLHF
J: TRBJ1-6
V: TRBV2

CDR3: CASSDRTGDRAFGKLFF
J: TRBJ1-4
V: TRBV10-2

CDR3: CASSQSAGGRYEQYF
J: TRBJ2-7
V: TRBV3-1/TRBV3-2

CDR3: CASTPRGIRNEKLFF
J: TRBJ1-4
V: TRBV19

CDR3: CASSLEVTGNGELFF
J: TRBJ2-2
V: TRBV7-9

CDR3: CASSQATSGGATEQFF
J: TRBJ2-1
V: TRBV3-1/TRBV3-2

CDR3: CASGLGTQGKLFF
J: TRBJ1-4
V: TRBV12-5

CDR3: CASAPYVVGGAFF
J: TRBJ1-1
V: TRBV19

CDR3: CATSRGYSGGTAYEQYF
J: TRBJ2-7
V: TRBV15

CDR3: CASSKTVSSGNTIYF
J: TRBJ1-3
V: TRBV19

CDR3: CASSARAEQFF
J: TRBJ2-1
V: TRBV5-4

CDR3: CASIDDRSGGYTF
J: TRBJ1-2
V: TRBV2

CDR3: CASRFTGVSEQYF
J: TRBJ2-7
V: TRBV2

CDR3: CSVEGQGNEQFF
J: TRBJ2-1
V: TRBV29-1

CDR3: CASSQDLAGNTEAFF
J: TRBJ1-1
V: TRBV4-1

CDR3: CASSPGTGGTF
J: TRBJ1-2
V: TRBV18

CDR3: CATSDGQRYEQYF
J: TRBJ2-7
V: TRBV24-1

CDR3: CASGPTSGGPTQYF
J: TRBJ2-3
V: TRBV5-4

CDR3: CASSLTSPYEQYF
J: TRBJ2-7
V: TRBV7-9

CDR3: CASRVSSQPQHF
J: TRBJ1-5
V: TRBV19

CDR3: CASSHSGWGWNEQFF
J: TRBJ2-1
V: TRBV11-2

CDR3: CASSIAYDRDYEQYF
J: TRBJ2-7
V: TRBV19

CDR3: CASSLARGQGGNYGYTF
J: TRBJ1-2
V: TRBV5-1

CDR3: CASSIPFTGSPNTGELFF
J: TRBJ2-2
V: TRBV19

CDR3: CASSRGERGGGNTIYF
J: TRBJ1-3
V: TRBV5-1

CDR3: CASSFTSGETQYF
J: TRBJ2-5
V: TRBV7-9

CDR3: CASSIQRGQSYGYTF
J: TRBJ1-2
V: TRBV19

CDR3: CASSYPGQVQAFF
J: TRBJ1-1
V: TRBV7-9

CDR3: CASSHSGGSPLHF
J: TRBJ1-6
V: TRBV3-1/TRBV3-2

CDR3: CATSRRDRGNTIYF
J: TRBJ1-3
V: TRBV15

CDR3: CASSLDAGAGANVLTF
J: TRBJ2-6
V: TRBV7-2

CDR3: CASSITRETYNEQFF
J: TRBJ2-1
V: TRBV6-5

CDR3: CASGLALQTGCEQYF
J: TRBJ2-7
V: TRBV12-5

CDR3: CASSQELRALDNEQFF
J: TRBJ2-1
V: TRBV3-1/TRBV3-2

CDR3: CSVDGGWRGPNYGYTF
J: TRBJ1-2
V: TRBV29-1

CDR3: CSANVVGGYTEAFF
J: TRBJ1-1
V: TRBV29-1

CDR3: CASSRRGLTGPGLAALQETQYF
J: TRBJ2-5
V: TRBV5-1

CDR3: CASSPGGGAYNEQFF
J: TRBJ2-1
V: TRBV3-1/TRBV3-2

CDR3: CASSLTSGTYEQYF
J: TRBJ2-7
V: TRBV19

CDR3: CASSETGDDSNQPQHF
J: TRBJ1-5
V: TRBV5-1